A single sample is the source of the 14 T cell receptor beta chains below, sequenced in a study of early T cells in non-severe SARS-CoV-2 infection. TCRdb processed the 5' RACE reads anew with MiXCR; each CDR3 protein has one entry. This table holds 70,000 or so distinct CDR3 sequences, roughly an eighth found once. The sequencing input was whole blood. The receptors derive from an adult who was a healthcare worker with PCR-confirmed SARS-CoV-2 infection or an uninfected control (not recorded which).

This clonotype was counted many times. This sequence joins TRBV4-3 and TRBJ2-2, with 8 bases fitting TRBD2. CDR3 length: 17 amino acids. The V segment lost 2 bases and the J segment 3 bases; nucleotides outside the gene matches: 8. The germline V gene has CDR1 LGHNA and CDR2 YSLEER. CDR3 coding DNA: TGCGCCAGCAGCCAAATGACGCGGGAGGCCTACACCGGGGAGCTGTTTTTT. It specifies CASSQMTREAYTGELFF.

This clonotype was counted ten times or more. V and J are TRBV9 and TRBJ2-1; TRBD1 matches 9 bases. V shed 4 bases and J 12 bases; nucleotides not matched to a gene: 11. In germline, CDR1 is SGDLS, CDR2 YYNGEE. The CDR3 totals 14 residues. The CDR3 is CASSPSGDRVLQFF. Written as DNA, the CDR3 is TGTGCCAGCAGCCCGAGTGGGGACAGGGTGTTGCAGTTCTTC.

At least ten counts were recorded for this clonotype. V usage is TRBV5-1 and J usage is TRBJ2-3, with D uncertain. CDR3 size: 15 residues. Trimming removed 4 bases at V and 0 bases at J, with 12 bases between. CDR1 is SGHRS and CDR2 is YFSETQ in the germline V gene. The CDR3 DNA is TGCGCCAGCAGCCCGGACCCATCAAGCACAGATACGCAGTATTTT. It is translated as CASSPDPSSTDTQYF.

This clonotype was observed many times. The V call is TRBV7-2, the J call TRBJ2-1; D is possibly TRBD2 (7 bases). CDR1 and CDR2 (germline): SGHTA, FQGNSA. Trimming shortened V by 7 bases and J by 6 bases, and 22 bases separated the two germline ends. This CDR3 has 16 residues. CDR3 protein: CASKPRDTREGNEQFF. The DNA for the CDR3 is TGTGCCAGCAAACCCCGGGACACCAGGGAGGGCAATGAGCAGTTCTTC.

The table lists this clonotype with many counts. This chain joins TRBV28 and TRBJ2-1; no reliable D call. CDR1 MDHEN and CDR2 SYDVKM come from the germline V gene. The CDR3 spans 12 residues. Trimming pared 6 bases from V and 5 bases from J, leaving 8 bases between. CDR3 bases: TGTGCCAGCAGGGCCCCGAACAATGAGCAGTTCTTC. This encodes CASRAPNNEQFF.

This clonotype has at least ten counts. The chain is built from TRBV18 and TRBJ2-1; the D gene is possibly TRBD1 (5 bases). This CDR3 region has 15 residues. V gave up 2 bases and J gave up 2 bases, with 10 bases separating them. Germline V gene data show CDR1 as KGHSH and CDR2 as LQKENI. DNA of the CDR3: TGTGCCAGCTCACCAGAAGGCAGGGCCTACAATGAGCAGTTCTTC. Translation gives CASSPEGRAYNEQFF.

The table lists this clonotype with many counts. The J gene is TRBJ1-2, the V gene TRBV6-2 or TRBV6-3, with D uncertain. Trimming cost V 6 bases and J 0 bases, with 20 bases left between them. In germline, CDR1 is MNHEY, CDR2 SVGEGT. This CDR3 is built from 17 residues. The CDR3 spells CASSDGPTQLPNYGYTF. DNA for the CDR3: TGTGCCAGCAGCGATGGACCGACTCAGCTTCCTAACTATGGCTACACCTTC.

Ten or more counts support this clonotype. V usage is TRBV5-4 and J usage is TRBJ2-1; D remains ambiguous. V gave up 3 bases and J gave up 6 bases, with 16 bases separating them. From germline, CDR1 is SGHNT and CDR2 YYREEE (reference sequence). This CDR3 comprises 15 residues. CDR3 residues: CASSWTPTQANEQFF. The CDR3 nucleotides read TGTGCCAGCAGCTGGACCCCGACCCAGGCCAATGAGCAGTTCTTC.

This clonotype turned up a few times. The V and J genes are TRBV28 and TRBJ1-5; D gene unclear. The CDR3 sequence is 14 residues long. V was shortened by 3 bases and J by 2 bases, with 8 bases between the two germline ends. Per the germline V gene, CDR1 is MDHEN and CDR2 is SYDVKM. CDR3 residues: CASSFKNGNQPQHF. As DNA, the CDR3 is TGTGCCAGCAGTTTCAAGAATGGCAATCAGCCCCAGCATTTT. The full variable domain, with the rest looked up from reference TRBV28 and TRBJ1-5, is DVKVTQSSRYLVKRTGEKVFLECVQDMDHENMFWYRQDPGLGLRLIYFSYDVKMKEKGDIPEGYSVSREKKERFSLILESASTNQTSMYLCASSFKNGNQPQHFGDGTRLSIL.

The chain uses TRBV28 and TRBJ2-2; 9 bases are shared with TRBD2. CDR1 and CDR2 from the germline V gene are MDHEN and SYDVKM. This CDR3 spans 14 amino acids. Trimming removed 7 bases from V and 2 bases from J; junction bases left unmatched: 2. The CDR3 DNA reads TGTGCCAGCAAGGGACTAGCAAACACCGGGGAGCTGTTTTTT. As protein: CASKGLANTGELFF.

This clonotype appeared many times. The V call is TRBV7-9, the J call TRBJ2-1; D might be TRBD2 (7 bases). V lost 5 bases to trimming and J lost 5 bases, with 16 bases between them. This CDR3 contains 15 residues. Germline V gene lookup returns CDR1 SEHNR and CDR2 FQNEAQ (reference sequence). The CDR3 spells CASSLRGATNNEQFF. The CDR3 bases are TGTGCCAGCAGCCTACGGGGGGCGACCAACAATGAGCAGTTCTTC.

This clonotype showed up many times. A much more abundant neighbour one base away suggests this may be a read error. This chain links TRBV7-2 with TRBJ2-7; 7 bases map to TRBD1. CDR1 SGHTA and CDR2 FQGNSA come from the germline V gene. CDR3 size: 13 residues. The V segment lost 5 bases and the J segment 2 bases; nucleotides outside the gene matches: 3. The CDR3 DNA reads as TGTGCCAGCAGCCGGGACAGCACCTACGAGCAGTACTTC. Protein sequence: CASSRDSTYEQYF.

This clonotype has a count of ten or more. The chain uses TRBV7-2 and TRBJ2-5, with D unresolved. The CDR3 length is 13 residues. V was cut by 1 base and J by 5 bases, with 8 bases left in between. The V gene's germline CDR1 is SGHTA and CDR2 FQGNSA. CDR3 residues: CASSLGWAETQYF. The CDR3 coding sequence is TGTGCCAGCAGCTTAGGATGGGCGGAGACCCAGTACTTC.

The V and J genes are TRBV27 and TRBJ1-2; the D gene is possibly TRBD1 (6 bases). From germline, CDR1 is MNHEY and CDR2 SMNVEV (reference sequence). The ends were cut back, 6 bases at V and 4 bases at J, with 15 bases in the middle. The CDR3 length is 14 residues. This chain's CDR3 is CASSLQGPSYGYTF. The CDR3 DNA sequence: TGTGCCAGCAGCTTACAGGGACCAAGCTATGGCTACACCTTC.